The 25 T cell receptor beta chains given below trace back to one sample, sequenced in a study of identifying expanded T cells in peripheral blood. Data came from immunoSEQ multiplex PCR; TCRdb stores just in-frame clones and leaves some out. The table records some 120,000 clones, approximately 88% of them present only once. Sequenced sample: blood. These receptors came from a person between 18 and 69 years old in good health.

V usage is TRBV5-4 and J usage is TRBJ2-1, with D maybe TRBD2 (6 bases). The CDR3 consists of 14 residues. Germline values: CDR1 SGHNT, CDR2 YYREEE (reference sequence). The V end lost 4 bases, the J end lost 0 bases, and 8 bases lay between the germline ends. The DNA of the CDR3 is TGTGCCAGCAGCGGGGGGAGCTCCTACAATGAGCAGTTCTTC. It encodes CASSGGSSYNEQFF.

CDR3 sequence reads: CSASTEEAFF. The DNA of the CDR3 is TGCAGTGCCTCAACAGAAGAAGCTTTCTTT. This chain uses TRBV20-1 with TRBJ1-1; no firm D call. The CDR3 is made up of 10 amino acids. V was clipped by 6 bases and J by 8 bases, with 10 bases between them. The germline gives CDR1 DFQATT, CDR2 SNEGSKA (reference sequence).

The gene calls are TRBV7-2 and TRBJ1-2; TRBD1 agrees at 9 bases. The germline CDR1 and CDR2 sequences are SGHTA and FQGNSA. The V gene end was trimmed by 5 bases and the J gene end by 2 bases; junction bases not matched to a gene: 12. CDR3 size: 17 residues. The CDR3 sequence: CASSLAGQGGTNYGYTF. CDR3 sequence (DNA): TGTGCCAGCAGCCTGGCGGGACAGGGAGGTACCAACTATGGCTACACCTTC.

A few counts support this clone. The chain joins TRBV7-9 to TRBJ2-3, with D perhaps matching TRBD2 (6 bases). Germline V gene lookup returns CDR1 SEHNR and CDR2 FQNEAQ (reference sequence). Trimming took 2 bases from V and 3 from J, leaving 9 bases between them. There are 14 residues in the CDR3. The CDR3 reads CASSLPTRTDTQYF. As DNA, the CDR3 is TGTGCCAGCAGCTTACCGACTAGGACAGATACGCAGTATTTT.

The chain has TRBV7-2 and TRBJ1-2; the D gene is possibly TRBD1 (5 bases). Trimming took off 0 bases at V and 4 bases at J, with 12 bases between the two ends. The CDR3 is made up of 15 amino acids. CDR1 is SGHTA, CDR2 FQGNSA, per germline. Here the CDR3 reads CASSLAPAGSYGYTF. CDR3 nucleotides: TGTGCCAGCAGCTTAGCACCGGCAGGGAGCTATGGCTACACCTTC.

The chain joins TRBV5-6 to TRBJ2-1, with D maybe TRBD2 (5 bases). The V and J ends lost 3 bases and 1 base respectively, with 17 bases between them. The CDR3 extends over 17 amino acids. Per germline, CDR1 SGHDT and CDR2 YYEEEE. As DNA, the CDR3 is TGTGCCAGCAGCTCGGCTTCCGGACGGACTTCCTACAATGAGCAGTTCTTC. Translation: CASSSASGRTSYNEQFF. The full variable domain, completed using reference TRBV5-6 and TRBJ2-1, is DAGVTQSPTHLIKTRGQQVTLRCSPKSGHDTVSWYQQALGQGPQFIFQYYEEEERQRGNFPDRFSGHQFPNYSSELNVNALLLGDSALYLCASSSASGRTSYNEQFFGPGTRLTVL.

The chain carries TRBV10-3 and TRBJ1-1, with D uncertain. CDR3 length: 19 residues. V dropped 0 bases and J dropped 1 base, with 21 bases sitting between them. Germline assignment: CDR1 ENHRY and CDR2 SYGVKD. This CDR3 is CAISESAIRSRRTNTEAFF. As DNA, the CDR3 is TGTGCCATCAGTGAGTCGGCGATCCGGTCCCGGCGGACGAACACTGAAGCTTTCTTT.

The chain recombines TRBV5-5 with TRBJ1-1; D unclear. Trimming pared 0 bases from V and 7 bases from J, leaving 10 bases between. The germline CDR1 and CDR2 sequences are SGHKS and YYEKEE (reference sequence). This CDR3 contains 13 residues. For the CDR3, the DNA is TGTGCCAGCAGCTTGGTCGCCGAGGGTGAAGCTTTCTTT. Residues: CASSLVAEGEAFF.

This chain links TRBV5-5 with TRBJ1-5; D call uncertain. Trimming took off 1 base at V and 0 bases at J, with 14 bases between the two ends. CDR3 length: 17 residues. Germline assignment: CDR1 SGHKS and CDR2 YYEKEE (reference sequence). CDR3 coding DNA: TGTGCCAGCAGCTTGTTCCGCGGTCAGCATAGCAATCAGCCCCAGCATTTT. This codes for CASSLFRGQHSNQPQHF.

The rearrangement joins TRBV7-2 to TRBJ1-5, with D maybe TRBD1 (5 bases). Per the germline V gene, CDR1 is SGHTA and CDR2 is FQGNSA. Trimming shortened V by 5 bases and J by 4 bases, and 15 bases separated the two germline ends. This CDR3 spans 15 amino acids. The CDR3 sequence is CASSASGTKNQPQHF. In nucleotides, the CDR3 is TGTGCCAGCAGCGCCTCCGGGACCAAAAATCAGCCCCAGCATTTT. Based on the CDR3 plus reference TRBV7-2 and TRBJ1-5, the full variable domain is GAGVSQSPSNKVTEKGKDVELRCDPISGHTALYWYRQSLGQGLEFLIYFQGNSAPDKSGLPSDRFSAERTGGSVSTLTIQRTQQEDSAVYLCASSASGTKNQPQHFGDGTRLSIL.

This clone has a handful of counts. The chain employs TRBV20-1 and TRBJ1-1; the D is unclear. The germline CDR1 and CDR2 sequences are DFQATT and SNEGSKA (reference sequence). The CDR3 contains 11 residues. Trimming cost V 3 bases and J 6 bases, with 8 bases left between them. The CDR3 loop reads CSASHGAEAFF. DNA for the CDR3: TGCAGTGCTAGTCATGGGGCTGAAGCTTTCTTT.

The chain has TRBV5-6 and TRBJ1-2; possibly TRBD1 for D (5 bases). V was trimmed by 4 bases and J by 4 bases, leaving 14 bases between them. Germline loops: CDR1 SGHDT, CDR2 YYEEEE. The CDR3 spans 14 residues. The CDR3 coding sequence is TGTGCCAGCAGCGCGGGACGAAGGGGCTATGGCTACACCTTC. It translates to CASSAGRRGYGYTF.

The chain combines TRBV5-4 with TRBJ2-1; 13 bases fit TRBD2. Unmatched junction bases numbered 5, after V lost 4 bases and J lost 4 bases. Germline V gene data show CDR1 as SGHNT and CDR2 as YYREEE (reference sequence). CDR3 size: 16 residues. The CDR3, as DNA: TGTGCCAGCAGCGGAGGGACTAGCGGGGAATACAATGAGCAGTTCTTC. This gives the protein CASSGGTSGEYNEQFF.

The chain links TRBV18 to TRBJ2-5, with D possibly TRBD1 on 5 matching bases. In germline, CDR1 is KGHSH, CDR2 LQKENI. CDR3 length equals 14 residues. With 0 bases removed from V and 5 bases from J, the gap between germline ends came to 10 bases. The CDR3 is CASSPPARVETQYF. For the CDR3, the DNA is TGTGCCAGCTCACCACCGGCCAGGGTGGAGACCCAGTACTTC.

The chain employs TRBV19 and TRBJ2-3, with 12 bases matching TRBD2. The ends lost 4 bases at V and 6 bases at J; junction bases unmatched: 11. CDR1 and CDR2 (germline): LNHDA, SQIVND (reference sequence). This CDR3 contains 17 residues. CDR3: CASSKASGGGQPDTQYF. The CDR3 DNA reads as TGTGCCAGTAGTAAGGCTAGCGGGGGGGGCCAGCCGGATACGCAGTATTTT.

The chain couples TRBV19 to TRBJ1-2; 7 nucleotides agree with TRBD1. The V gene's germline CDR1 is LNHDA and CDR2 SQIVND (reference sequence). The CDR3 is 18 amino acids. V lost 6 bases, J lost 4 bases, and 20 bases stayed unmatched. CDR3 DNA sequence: TGTGCCAGTAGCGCAATTCTCCCGGGACAGCCGGGGGGCTATGGCTACACCTTC. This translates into CASSAILPGQPGGYGYTF.

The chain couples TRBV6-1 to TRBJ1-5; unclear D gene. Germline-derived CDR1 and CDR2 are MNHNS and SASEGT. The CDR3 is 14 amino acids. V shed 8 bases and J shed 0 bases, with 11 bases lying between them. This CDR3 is CASSFSNSNQPQHF. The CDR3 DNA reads TGTGCCAGCTCCTTCTCTAATAGCAATCAGCCCCAGCATTTT.

The CDR3, as DNA: TGTGCCAGTAGTACAGTCCTGAGCTCCTACAATGAGCAGTTCTTC. This encodes CASSTVLSSYNEQFF. The rearrangement uses TRBV19 and TRBJ2-1, with unresolved D. V gave up 4 bases and J gave up 0 bases, with 10 bases separating them. There are 15 residues in the CDR3. Germline V gives CDR1 LNHDA, CDR2 SQIVND (reference sequence).

The chain's CDR3 is CASSPNVRGQSYNEQFF. In nucleotides, the CDR3 is TGTGCCAGCTCACCCAACGTCCGGGGACAGAGCTACAATGAGCAGTTCTTC. The chain uses TRBV18 and TRBJ2-1, with TRBD1 matching over 7 bases. Losses at the gene ends were 3 bases for V and 3 bases for J; bases not matched to a gene: 11. Germline V gene sequence: CDR1 KGHSH, CDR2 LQKENI. This CDR3 region has 17 residues.

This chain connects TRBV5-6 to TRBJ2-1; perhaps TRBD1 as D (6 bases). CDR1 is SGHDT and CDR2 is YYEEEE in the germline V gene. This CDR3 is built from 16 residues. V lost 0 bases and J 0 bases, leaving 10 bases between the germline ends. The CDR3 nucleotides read TGTGCCAGCAGCTTGGAGGGGGTTTTCTCCTACAATGAGCAGTTCTTC. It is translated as CASSLEGVFSYNEQFF.

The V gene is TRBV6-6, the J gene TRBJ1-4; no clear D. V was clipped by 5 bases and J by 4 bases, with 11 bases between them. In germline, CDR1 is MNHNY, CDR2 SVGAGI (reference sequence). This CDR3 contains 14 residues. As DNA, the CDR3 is TGTGCCAGCAGTGACCGAGGGCGTAATGAAAAACTGTTTTTT. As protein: CASSDRGRNEKLFF.

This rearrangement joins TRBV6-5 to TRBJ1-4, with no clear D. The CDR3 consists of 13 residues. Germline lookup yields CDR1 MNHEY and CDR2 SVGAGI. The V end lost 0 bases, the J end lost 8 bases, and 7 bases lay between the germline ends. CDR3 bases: TGTGCCAGCAGTTACTCGGTGGAGGAAAAACTGTTTTTT. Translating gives CASSYSVEEKLFF.

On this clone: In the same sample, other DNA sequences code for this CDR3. CDR3 sequence (DNA): TGTGCCAGTAGTATCCTGGGAGACTATGGCTACACCTTC. Amino acid sequence: CASSILGDYGYTF. The chain combines TRBV19 with TRBJ1-2, with D unclear. The V and J ends lost 3 bases and 3 bases respectively, with 8 bases between them. This CDR3 contains 13 residues. Germline assignment: CDR1 LNHDA and CDR2 SQIVND (reference sequence).

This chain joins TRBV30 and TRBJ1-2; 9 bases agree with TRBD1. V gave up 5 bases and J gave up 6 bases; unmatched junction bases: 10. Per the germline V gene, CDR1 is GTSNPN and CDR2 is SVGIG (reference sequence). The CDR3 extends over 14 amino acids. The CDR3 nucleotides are TGTGCCTGGGAGGCACAGGGGGCGGACGATGGCTACACCTTC. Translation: CAWEAQGADDGYTF.

CDR3: CASSHMSTEAFF. The CDR3 nucleotides are TGTGCCAGCAGTCACATGTCCACTGAAGCTTTCTTT. The J gene is TRBJ1-1, the V gene TRBV11-1, with D unclear. Per the germline V gene, CDR1 is SGHAT and CDR2 is FQDESV (reference sequence). The V end was cut by 6 bases, the J end by 4 bases, with 9 bases between. The length of the CDR3 is 12 residues.